The rows below give T cell receptor beta chains drawn from one sample of a study of blood T cell repertoires in COVID-19. The repertoire was sequenced with immunoSEQ multiplex PCR; TCRdb's copy has only in-frame clones and lacks some. In the table there are about 140,000 clones, 84% of which are singletons. The material sequenced was peripheral blood. These receptors all come from a man aged 30-40 years with COVID-19, enrolled during active disease. Both conserved end residues are part of each CDR3. Fields, in order: CDR3 length, J gene, D gene, V gene, clone size, CDR3 DNA, CDR3 protein. D genes are given only for firm matches. Clone size is shown for a subset of rows, as once, few, many or a class of expanded clone.

16	TRBJ2-3	TRBD2	TRBV9	-	TGTGCCAGCAGCCCCCGACTAGCGGGAGGTCCTCTTTCGCAGTATTTT	CASSPRLAGGPLSQYF
16	TRBJ2-5	TRBD2	TRBV5-4	-	TGTGCCAGCAGCCGAACGGGACTAGTGGTTGGAGAGACCCAGTACTTC	CASSRTGLVVGETQYF
15	TRBJ2-3	TRBD1	TRBV5-4	-	TGTGCCAGCAGCCTCCAGACAGGGGGGGTAGGTACGCAGTATTTT	CASSLQTGGVGTQYF
15	TRBJ1-4	-	TRBV25-1	-	TGTGCCAGCAGTGAGGGGTGGGGGCGAAGCGAAAAACTGTTTTTT	CASSEGWGRSEKLFF
11	TRBJ1-2	-	TRBV30	once	TGTGCCTGGACAGGGGCCTATGGCTACACCTTC	CAWTGAYGYTF
14	TRBJ1-2	-	TRBV2	-	TGTGCCAGCAGTCTCCAGGCCAGTAACTATGGCTACACCTTC	CASSLQASNYGYTF
14	TRBJ2-7	TRBD2	TRBV5-1	-	TGCGCCAGCAGGGTCACTAGCGGCTCCTACGAGCAGTACTTC	CASRVTSGSYEQYF
11	TRBJ2-1	-	TRBV7-6	-	TGTGCCAGCAGCTTCGGGGAAGAGCAGTTCTTC	CASSFGEEQFF
15	TRBJ1-1	TRBD1	TRBV7-9	-	TGTGCCAGCAGCGCGGGACAGGGTCAGGTCGCTGAAGCTTTCTTT	CASSAGQGQVAEAFF
12	TRBJ2-1	-	TRBV6-1	-	TGTGCCAGCAGTGAAGTGGCCAATGAGCAGTTCTTC	CASSEVANEQFF
15	TRBJ1-5	-	TRBV7-2	-	TGTGCCAGCAGGGTTTCGACAGGTCCTAATCAGCCCCAGCATTTT	CASRVSTGPNQPQHF
14	TRBJ2-6	-	TRBV29-1	-	TGCAGCGTAACGCAGGCCTCTGGGGCCAACGTCCTGACTTTC	CSVTQASGANVLTF
15	TRBJ1-5	TRBD1	TRBV6-5	-	TGTGCCAGCAAACTAGACAGGGGTGGCAATCAGCCCCAGCATTTT	CASKLDRGGNQPQHF
15	TRBJ1-1	-	TRBV5-1	-	TGCGCCAGCAGCTTGGAGGATGCGGGTTTCACTGAAGCTTTCTTT	CASSLEDAGFTEAFF
14	TRBJ2-5	-	TRBV5-1	-	TGCGCCAGCAGCTGGGCGGGAACCCAAGAGACCCAGTACTTC	CASSWAGTQETQYF
15	TRBJ2-5	TRBD2	TRBV6-5	-	TGTGCCAGCAGTCGGACTAGCGGGTACCAAGAGACCCAGTACTTC	CASSRTSGYQETQYF
15	TRBJ1-5	-	TRBV24-1	-	TGTGCCACCAGTGTAGGTCAGGGTGGCAATCAGCCCCAGCATTTT	CATSVGQGGNQPQHF
13	TRBJ1-1	-	TRBV6-5	-	TGTGCCAGCACCCCCAGGGGGAACACTGAAGCTTTCTTT	CASTPRGNTEAFF
15	TRBJ1-4	-	TRBV28	-	TGTGCCAGCACCCTAAGGGGATGGGCTAATGAAAAACTGTTTTTT	CASTLRGWANEKLFF
14	TRBJ1-2	-	TRBV27	-	TGTGCCAGCAGTGCCGAAACAGGGCGGTATGGCTACACCTTC	CASSAETGRYGYTF
15	TRBJ2-7	TRBD1	TRBV5-6	-	TGTGCCAGCAGCCCCCCGGGACAGGAGACCTACGAGCAGTACTTC	CASSPPGQETYEQYF
15	TRBJ1-1	-	TRBV5-1	-	TGCGCCAGCACCCTTGGTGGGGGGGTGATTTCTGAAGCTTTCTTT	CASTLGGGVISEAFF
15	TRBJ2-7	TRBD2	TRBV9	few	TGTGCCAGCAGCGTATCGAGCGGGAGTGGCGGCGAGCAGTACTTC	CASSVSSGSGGEQYF
14	TRBJ1-5	TRBD1	TRBV6-5	-	TGTGCCAGCAGTTTCGGACAGGCGGGGGGGCCCCAGCATTTT	CASSFGQAGGPQHF
13	TRBJ1-2	-	TRBV4-2	few	TGTGCCAGCAGCCCGGGTACGGGGAGGGACTACACCTTC	CASSPGTGRDYTF
13	TRBJ2-1	-	TRBV24-1	-	TGTGCCACCAGTGATCCCGGACAGAATGAGCAGTTCTTC	CATSDPGQNEQFF
13	TRBJ2-7	-	TRBV27	-	TGTGCCAGCAGCTTAGCGATTGGTTACGAGCAGTACTTC	CASSLAIGYEQYF
11	TRBJ1-2	-	TRBV30	-	TGTGCCTGGAGTCAATATCGGGGGTACACCTTC	CAWSQYRGYTF
15	TRBJ1-4	-	TRBV6-5	-	TGTGCCAGCAGGGGGGCGGGAGCAACTAATGAAAAACTGTTTTTT	CASRGAGATNEKLFF
15	TRBJ2-7	-	TRBV2	-	TGTGCCAGCAGAGGGGGAATTTCAAGCTCCTACGAGCAGTACTTC	CASRGGISSSYEQYF
15	TRBJ2-2	-	TRBV19	-	TGTGCCAGTAGTATGGAGGGAGGCGGCACCGGGGAGCTGTTTTTT	CASSMEGGGTGELFF
17	TRBJ1-5	TRBD1	TRBV19	-	TGTGCCAGTAGCGCGGGACCGGGACAGGGTGTTTATCAGCCCCAGCATTTT	CASSAGPGQGVYQPQHF
14	TRBJ1-6	TRBD1	TRBV10-3	-	TGTGCCATCAGGGGACAGGGTGATAATTCACCCCTCCACTTT	CAIRGQGDNSPLHF
14	TRBJ1-1	-	TRBV5-1	-	TGCGCCAGCAGCTTGGCGGGAGCGGAGACTGAAGCTTTCTTT	CASSLAGAETEAFF
13	TRBJ1-6	-	TRBV2	-	TGTGCCAGCAGTGAAGCCCTAAATTCACCCCTCCACTTT	CASSEALNSPLHF
16	TRBJ1-5	TRBD1	TRBV4-3	many	TGCGCCAGCAGCCAAGAAAGGGACAGGGTCAATCAGCCCCAGCATTTT	CASSQERDRVNQPQHF
14	TRBJ2-7	TRBD1	TRBV10-3	-	TGTGCCATCAGTGCCACCGGGACAGGCTACGAGCAGTACTTC	CAISATGTGYEQYF
13	TRBJ2-7	TRBD1	TRBV7-3	few	TGTGCCAGCAGCGCCACGACAGGGGGTGAGCAGTACTTC	CASSATTGGEQYF
22	TRBJ2-4	TRBD1	TRBV27	-	TGTGCCAGCAGTTTATCTGACCCGCGGACAGGGACGTCCCAATGGGCCAAAAACATTCAGTACTTC	CASSLSDPRTGTSQWAKNIQYF
15	TRBJ1-4	-	TRBV28	-	TGTGCCAGCAGTTCTCAAAGCCCAAATAATGAAAAACTGTTTTTT	CASSSQSPNNEKLFF
18	TRBJ2-1	TRBD2	TRBV3-1/TRBV3-2	-	TGTGCCAGCAGCCAACGAACACATTTAGCGGGGAGGGGTAATGAGCAGTTCTTC	CASSQRTHLAGRGNEQFF
15	TRBJ2-2	TRBD1	TRBV27	-	TGTGCCAGCTGCTCCGGGACAGCTAACACCGGGGAGCTGTTTTTT	CASCSGTANTGELFF
15	TRBJ2-7	-	TRBV27	once	TGTGCCAGCAGTTTCTCGGCGGAGACGGGATACGAGCAGTACTTC	CASSFSAETGYEQYF
13	TRBJ2-7	TRBD1	TRBV29-1	-	TGCAGCGCCCGTCCGGGACAGGGCAGCGAGCAGTACTTC	CSARPGQGSEQYF
13	TRBJ1-2	TRBD1	TRBV5-6	-	TGTGCCAGCAGCCTACGGACAGGTGATGGCTACACCTTC	CASSLRTGDGYTF
16	TRBJ2-7	TRBD1	TRBV2	few	TGTGCCAGCGGTAGACCTACAGGGGGCAGCTCCTACGAGCAGTACTTC	CASGRPTGGSSYEQYF
13	TRBJ1-1	-	TRBV6-5	-	TGTGCCAGCAGGGCCAGACAGAACACTGAAGCTTTCTTT	CASRARQNTEAFF
11	TRBJ1-2	TRBD1	TRBV30	-	TGTGCCCATGACAGGGGATCTGGCTACACCTTC	CAHDRGSGYTF
14	TRBJ2-1	-	TRBV6-1	-	TGTGCCAGCAGTGAAATCTGGGGGCTTGGTGAGCAGTTCTTC	CASSEIWGLGEQFF
13	TRBJ2-1	-	TRBV19	-	TGTGCCAGTAGTCTCCTCCTCCCGTCGGAGCAGTTCTTC	CASSLLLPSEQFF
15	TRBJ2-7	TRBD2	TRBV11-2	-	TGTGCCAGCAGTTCCTTAGCGGGAGGACCCTACGAGCAGTACTTC	CASSSLAGGPYEQYF
14	TRBJ2-3	-	TRBV9	once	TGTGCCAGCAGCGGAATAAGCTACACAGATACGCAGTATTTT	CASSGISYTDTQYF
17	TRBJ2-1	TRBD2	TRBV6-6	-	TGTGCCAGCAGTCAGAAACTAGCGTTGGGGCCCTACAATGAGCAGTTCTTC	CASSQKLALGPYNEQFF
13	TRBJ2-7	-	TRBV12-3/TRBV12-4	-	TGTGCCAGCAGCCTACAGGGTCCGGGGGAGCAGTACTTC	CASSLQGPGEQYF
14	TRBJ2-2	-	TRBV4-3	-	TGCGCCAGCAGCCAACTGGGCAAAACCGGGGAGCTGTTTTTT	CASSQLGKTGELFF
18	TRBJ2-7	TRBD1	TRBV20-1	-	TGCAGTGCTAGTGGGAGTCCGGGACAGGGAAGCGGTTCCTACGAGCAGTACTTC	CSASGSPGQGSGSYEQYF
15	TRBJ1-1	-	TRBV18	-	TGTGCCAGCTCACCACCGGGTACAGGCGGCACTGAAGCTTTCTTT	CASSPPGTGGTEAFF
16	TRBJ1-1	-	TRBV28	once	TGTGCCAGCAGTTTATGGGGGGCCATTTTGGGGACTGAAGCTTTCTTT	CASSLWGAILGTEAFF
15	TRBJ2-3	TRBD1	TRBV28	-	TGTGCCAGCAGTTTGGCTCAGGGGGTAGGGGATACGCAGTATTTT	CASSLAQGVGDTQYF
15	TRBJ2-7	-	TRBV15	-	TGTGCCACCAGCAGAGATGGTAGACAGGGAGGCGAGCAGTACTTC	CATSRDGRQGGEQYF